The 29 T cell receptor beta chains below come from one sample, sequenced in a study of T cell responses to AZD1222 COVID-19 vaccine. This table comes from immunoSEQ multiplex PCR, and its TCRdb copy is limited to in-frame clones, with some not included. The sample includes about 140,000 clones, more than 70% of them seen just once. Sequencing used peripheral blood, obtained 28 days after the second AZD1222 dose. Source of these receptors: an adult who received the AZD1222 COVID-19 vaccine.

The rearrangement uses TRBV6-5 and TRBJ1-2; TRBD1 might be the D (5 bases). The germline V gene has CDR1 MNHEY and CDR2 SVGAGI. The V and J ends lost 2 bases and 2 bases respectively, with 12 bases between them. The CDR3 sequence is 15 residues long. CDR3 sequence reads: CASSYSGQGNYGYTF. As DNA, the CDR3 is TGTGCCAGCAGTTACAGTGGGCAGGGCAACTATGGCTACACCTTC.

The chain uses TRBV5-1 and TRBJ2-7, with 7 bases fitting TRBD1. This CDR3 has 13 amino acids. Unmatched junction bases numbered 5, after V lost 4 bases and J lost 4 bases. CDR1 and CDR2 from the germline V gene are SGHRS and YFSETQ. In DNA form, the CDR3 reads TGCGCCAGCAGCACGGGACAGATGTACGAGCAGTACTTC. Its protein product is CASSTGQMYEQYF.

CDR3 DNA sequence: TGCGCCAGCAGCCAGTCGCCGGTCGTCACGCTGCGGCAGTACTTC. Amino acids: CASSQSPVVTLRQYF. V and J are TRBV4-1 and TRBJ2-7; D not resolved. There are 15 residues in the CDR3. CDR1 is MGHRA, CDR2 YSYEKL, per germline. With 3 bases removed from V and 9 bases from J, the gap between germline ends came to 21 bases.

The chain uses TRBV2 and TRBJ1-4; D possibly corresponds to TRBD1 (6 bases). Trimming stripped 3 bases from V and 5 bases from J, with 13 bases between. Germline CDR1 reads SNHLY; CDR2 reads FYNNEI. This CDR3 comprises 15 residues. Written as DNA, the CDR3 is TGTGCCAGCAGTGATTCCGGGGGCGCGAATGAAAAACTGTTTTTT. Its translation: CASSDSGGANEKLFF. The full variable domain, with the rest looked up from reference TRBV2 and TRBJ1-4, is EPEVTQTPSHQVTQMGQEVILRCVPISNHLYFYWYRQILGQKVEFLVSFYNNEISEKSEIFDDQFSVERPDGSNFTLKIRSTKLEDSAMYFCASSDSGGANEKLFFGSGTQLSVL.

This clone was detected only once. This chain joins TRBV18 and TRBJ1-1; D is possibly TRBD1 (5 bases). CDR1 and CDR2 from the germline V gene are KGHSH and LQKENI. The CDR3 extends over 13 amino acids. The V end lost 3 bases, the J end lost 8 bases, and 13 bases lay between the germline ends. CDR3 sequence (DNA): TGTGCCAGCTCACCCTTCAACCAGGGAGAAGCTTTCTTT. This sequence encodes CASSPFNQGEAFF.

The rearrangement joins TRBV6-5 to TRBJ1-2; D is perhaps TRBD1 (5 bases). V was clipped by 7 bases and J by 2 bases, with 17 bases between them. CDR1 is MNHEY, CDR2 SVGAGI, per germline. This CDR3 has 15 residues. CDR3 amino acids: CASTILTGGNYGYTF. The CDR3 DNA reads TGTGCCAGCACGATCCTAACTGGGGGAAACTATGGCTACACCTTC.

The V gene is TRBV15, the J gene TRBJ2-7; TRBD2 aligns across 7 bases. With V trimmed by 0 bases and J by 0 bases, 2 bases remained unmatched. The length of the CDR3 is 15 residues. From germline, CDR1 is LNHNV and CDR2 YYDKDF (reference sequence). The CDR3 region is CATSREWGGSYEQYF. CDR3 DNA sequence: TGTGCCACCAGCAGAGAGTGGGGGGGCTCCTACGAGCAGTACTTC.

This chain's CDR3 is CAWRAKSGYTF. DNA of the CDR3: TGTGCCTGGAGGGCGAAGAGTGGCTACACCTTC. The chain has TRBV30 and TRBJ1-2; D gene unclear. The CDR3 runs 11 residues. V lost 3 bases to trimming and J lost 7 bases, with 9 bases between them. Germline CDR1 is GTSNPN and CDR2 is SVGIG (reference sequence).

The chain couples TRBV30 to TRBJ1-1; D not certain. Trimming removed 3 bases from V and 7 bases from J, with 9 bases in between. CDR1 is GTSNPN, CDR2 SVGIG, per germline (reference sequence). This CDR3 is built from 11 residues. As DNA, the CDR3 is TGTGCCTGGAGAGCGAACCATGAAGCTTTCTTT. Encoded protein: CAWRANHEAFF.

This clone has just a few counts. J is TRBJ1-4 and V is TRBV6-5; D is ambiguous. CDR3 length: 15 residues. V lost 2 bases and J lost 7, with 14 bases in between. The germline CDR1 and CDR2 sequences are MNHEY and SVGAGI. The CDR3 coding sequence is TGTGCCAGCAGTTACGTCCCAGGTCGAGCTGAAAAACTGTTTTTT. Amino acid sequence: CASSYVPGRAEKLFF.

The chain combines TRBV28 with TRBJ1-6; no clear D gene. V was cut by 3 bases and J by 16 bases, with 16 bases left in between. The CDR3 contains 13 residues. Germline V lookup: CDR1 MDHEN, CDR2 SYDVKM. In DNA, the CDR3 is TGTGCCAGCAGTTTGGTAGGTCTTGGGAGACTCCACTTT. Protein product: CASSLVGLGRLHF.

J is TRBJ1-1 and V is TRBV18; D unclear. CDR1 and CDR2 from the germline V gene are KGHSH and LQKENI. This CDR3 comprises 15 residues. V dropped 2 bases and J dropped 2 bases, with 12 bases sitting between them. CDR3 coding DNA: TGTGCCAGCTCACCAGAAGGGCACCTAAACACTGAAGCTTTCTTT. Amino acids: CASSPEGHLNTEAFF.

V and J are TRBV9 and TRBJ1-2, with TRBD1 matching 10 bases. Trimming removed 0 bases from V and 2 bases from J; junction bases left unmatched: 10. The germline gives CDR1 SGDLS, CDR2 YYNGEE. CDR3 size: 18 residues. The CDR3, as DNA: TGTGCCAGCAGCGTAGAGAAATCCGGACAGGGGGAGAACTATGGCTACACCTTC. Its translation is CASSVEKSGQGENYGYTF.

This sequence joins TRBV4-3 and TRBJ1-3; D is unclear. V gave up 0 bases and J gave up 3 bases, with 9 bases separating them. Germline loops: CDR1 LGHNA, CDR2 YSLEER. The CDR3 spans 15 residues. The CDR3 reads CASSQDRRGGNTIYF. The CDR3 DNA follows: TGCGCCAGCAGCCAAGATCGCAGAGGTGGAAACACCATATATTTT.

This clone was seen a single time. The genes are TRBV9 and TRBJ1-1; D gene uncertain. V gave up 2 bases and J gave up 1 base, with 9 bases separating them. This CDR3 is built from 14 residues. CDR1 and CDR2 (germline): SGDLS, YYNGEE. The CDR3 reads CASSVGWGNTEAFF. The CDR3 DNA follows: TGTGCCAGCAGCGTCGGGTGGGGGAACACTGAAGCTTTCTTT.

This clone occurred a few times. The genes are TRBV4-1 and TRBJ2-1; tentative D call: TRBD1 (5 bases). This CDR3 has 14 amino acids. Trimming removed 1 base at V and 7 bases at J, with 11 bases between. CDR1 MGHRA and CDR2 YSYEKL come from the germline V gene. The CDR3 coding sequence is TGCGCCAGCAGCCAAGGGGGCGACGGTAATGAGCAGTTCTTC. Protein sequence: CASSQGGDGNEQFF.

This chain uses TRBV19 with TRBJ1-5; 8 bases are a match to TRBD1. CDR3 length: 15 amino acids. V lost 7 bases and J lost 4; bases outside the gene matches: 9. Germline V gene lookup returns CDR1 LNHDA and CDR2 SQIVND (reference sequence). For the CDR3, the DNA is TGTGCCAGTACCGACTGGCGGACAGGGAATCAGCCCCAGCATTTT. This codes for CASTDWRTGNQPQHF.

This clone was seen just once. The V call is TRBV19, the J call TRBJ1-2, with D possibly matching TRBD1 (5 bases). V was trimmed by 0 bases and J by 6 bases, leaving 17 bases between them. This CDR3 has 16 residues. Germline CDR1 LNHDA, CDR2 SQIVND (reference sequence). The CDR3 reads CASSIDAGRGGDGYTF. CDR3 in DNA: TGTGCCAGTAGTATAGATGCGGGGCGTGGCGGAGATGGCTACACCTTC.

The gene calls are TRBV24-1 and TRBJ1-2; unclear D gene. CDR3 length: 14 amino acids. Per the germline V gene, CDR1 is KGHDR and CDR2 is SFDVKD. The V gene lost 3 bases and the J gene lost 0 bases, with 7 bases spanning the gap. DNA of the CDR3: TGTGCCACCAGTGATCATCAGTCTAACTATGGCTACACCTTC. The encoded protein is CATSDHQSNYGYTF.

The rearrangement links TRBV5-1 to TRBJ1-5; D is ambiguous. Germline CDR1 reads SGHRS; CDR2 reads YFSETQ. The CDR3 runs to 14 residues. V was trimmed by 0 bases and J by 2 bases, leaving 6 bases between them. The CDR3 sequence is CASSLGGRNQPQHF. As DNA, the CDR3 is TGCGCCAGCAGCTTGGGAGGTCGCAATCAGCCCCAGCATTTT.

This rearrangement joins TRBV10-3 to TRBJ2-5, with TRBD2 identical over 8 bases. Germline CDR1 and CDR2: ENHRY and SYGVKD. V shed 10 bases and J 2 bases; nucleotides not matched to a gene: 3. CDR3 size: 12 residues. The CDR3 loop reads CATRGGQETQYF. The CDR3 DNA reads TGTGCCACTCGGGGGGGACAAGAGACCCAGTACTTC.

This clone came up once. The chain carries TRBV30 and TRBJ1-2; no definite D call. Germline V lookup: CDR1 GTSNPN, CDR2 SVGIG (reference sequence). The CDR3 extends over 15 amino acids. V was trimmed by 0 bases and J by 4 bases, leaving 15 bases between them. As DNA, the CDR3 is TGTGCCTGGAGTGTCGGGCGGACCCTCGCCTATGGCTACACCTTC. It codes for CAWSVGRTLAYGYTF. The entire variable domain, with the rest obtained from reference TRBV30 and TRBJ1-2, is as follows: SQTIHQWPATLVQPVGSPLSLECTVEGTSNPNLYWYRQAAGRGLQLLFYSVGIGQISSEVPQNLSASRPQDRQFILSSKKLLLSDSGFYLCAWSVGRTLAYGYTFGSGTRLTVV.

The gene calls are TRBV28 and TRBJ2-7, with D possibly being TRBD2 (5 bases). The CDR3 sequence is 15 residues long. Per the germline V gene, CDR1 is MDHEN and CDR2 is SYDVKM. V was trimmed by 6 bases and J by 2 bases, leaving 17 bases between them. DNA for the CDR3: TGTGCCAGCAGCGACTATCCCTCTTCCGCCTACGAGCAGTACTTC. This translates into CASSDYPSSAYEQYF.

CDR3 loop: CASSSTGQGRNQPQHF. CDR3 bases: TGTGCCAGCAGTTCAACGGGACAGGGAAGGAATCAGCCCCAGCATTTT. The genes are TRBV28 and TRBJ1-5; 9 positions agree with TRBD1. V trimming: 4 bases; J trimming: 4 bases; junction bases outside the gene matches: 8. The CDR3 runs to 16 residues. CDR1 is MDHEN, CDR2 SYDVKM, per germline.

The V call is TRBV5-1, the J call TRBJ1-5; D remains unclear. Trimming took off 5 bases at V and 5 bases at J, with 11 bases between the two ends. There are 13 residues in the CDR3. Germline assignment: CDR1 SGHRS and CDR2 YFSETQ. This CDR3 reads CASRYREDQPQHF. Here the CDR3 DNA reads TGCGCCAGCAGGTATCGGGAAGATCAGCCCCAGCATTTT. Together with reference TRBV5-1 and TRBJ1-5, the CDR3 gives the full variable domain: KAGVTQTPRYLIKTRGQQVTLSCSPISGHRSVSWYQQTPGQGLQFLFEYFSETQRNKGNFPGRFSGRQFSNSRSEMNVSTLELGDSALYLCASRYREDQPQHFGDGTRLSIL.

Only one count was recorded for this clone. The chain links TRBV12-2 to TRBJ1-6; no check of the table's D call, TRBD1, against the DNA was made. TRBV12-2 is recorded as a pseudogene. The CDR3 has 14 amino acids. CDR3 loop: CARDGDRGSSPLHF. CDR3 nucleotides: TGTGCAAGGGATGGAGATAGGGGAAGTTCACCCCTCCACTTT.

The V and J genes are TRBV5-1 and TRBJ2-7; D is unclear. The CDR3 extends over 15 amino acids. Germline V gene data show CDR1 as SGHRS and CDR2 as YFSETQ. V lost 0 bases and J lost 0, with 10 bases in between. In DNA, the CDR3 is TGCGCCAGCAGCTTGGCGCCTGATAGCTCCTACGAGCAGTACTTC. Translating it yields CASSLAPDSSYEQYF.

The chain has TRBV28 and TRBJ2-1; tentative D call: TRBD1 (6 bases). This CDR3 region has 13 residues. Germline V gene lookup returns CDR1 MDHEN and CDR2 SYDVKM. Trimming left V 3 bases short and J 7 bases short, with 10 bases between. The CDR3 region has the DNA TGTGCCAGCAGTTTGAACAGGGTTAATGAGCAGTTCTTC. Translation gives CASSLNRVNEQFF. Filled out from reference TRBV28 and TRBJ2-1, the complete variable domain reads DVKVTQSSRYLVKRTGEKVFLECVQDMDHENMFWYRQDPGLGLRLIYFSYDVKMKEKGDIPEGYSVSREKKERFSLILESASTNQTSMYLCASSLNRVNEQFFGPGTRLTVL.

The chain couples TRBV28 to TRBJ1-4; D remains ambiguous. CDR1 and CDR2 from the germline V gene are MDHEN and SYDVKM. The CDR3 length is 17 residues. V gave up 4 bases and J gave up 8 bases, with 23 bases separating them. This chain's CDR3 is CASSSTSISGLGEKLFF. The CDR3 bases are TGTGCCAGCAGTTCCACCTCCATTTCTGGTTTGGGAGAAAAACTGTTTTTT.